These 23 T cell receptor beta chains were all obtained from the same sample, sequenced in a study of cytomegalovirus exposure and HLA in healthy donors. The PCR was carried out with 60 Vbeta primers and 13 Jbeta primers. Using immunoSEQ multiplex PCR, the repertoire was profiled, and TCRdb retains in-frame clones only, with some absent. The sample lists about 140,000 clones, over 60% occurring once. Sequences were obtained from PBMCs. The receptors stem from a female donor in good health and CMV-seropositive.

This clone showed up just once. The genes are TRBV19 and TRBJ2-7; 10 bases align to TRBD2. Germline CDR1 LNHDA, CDR2 SQIVND (reference sequence). CDR3 length: 16 residues. Trimming removed 5 bases from V and 2 bases from J; junction bases left unmatched: 9. The CDR3 sequence is CASSQEGTSVTYEQYF. CDR3 nucleotides: TGTGCCAGTAGTCAAGAAGGGACTAGCGTTACCTACGAGCAGTACTTC. Together with reference TRBV19 and TRBJ2-7, the CDR3 gives the full variable domain: DGGITQSPKYLFRKEGQNVTLSCEQNLNHDAMYWYRQDPGQGLRLIYYSQIVNDFQKGDIAEGYSVSREKKESFPLTVTSAQKNPTAFYLCASSQEGTSVTYEQYFGPGTRLTVT.

This clone was counted a single time. The chain carries TRBV28 and TRBJ2-7; 8 bases fit TRBD1. V gave up 4 bases and J gave up 0 bases; unmatched junction bases: 8. This CDR3 contains 16 residues. Germline V lookup: CDR1 MDHEN, CDR2 SYDVKM. This CDR3 is CASSSPGDRSSYEQYF. The CDR3, as DNA: TGTGCCAGCAGTTCCCCGGGGGACAGGAGCTCCTACGAGCAGTACTTC.

The chain employs TRBV10-3 and TRBJ2-3; 12 bases match TRBD2. Unmatched junction bases numbered 11, after V lost 3 bases and J lost 1 base. Looked up from germline, CDR1 is ENHRY and CDR2 is SYGVKD. This CDR3 is built from 19 residues. In nucleotides, the CDR3 is TGTGCCATCAGTGATCTAGCGGGGGGGATCTTTCCAGGCACAGATACGCAGTATTTT. Amino acids: CAISDLAGGIFPGTDTQYF.

The genes are TRBV10-2 and TRBJ2-5, with 8 positions matching TRBD2. Per the germline V gene, CDR1 is WSHSY and CDR2 is SAAADI. The V and J ends lost 8 bases and 5 bases, in that order; junction bases with no gene match: 7. The CDR3 is made up of 13 amino acids. The CDR3 DNA reads as TGCGCCAGCGCCGGGACTAGAAGGGAGACCCAGTACTTC. This sequence encodes CASAGTRRETQYF.

The V and J genes are TRBV18 and TRBJ2-2; 7 bases are a match to TRBD2. CDR3 length: 14 residues. Trimming at V came to 6 bases and at J to 0 bases, leaving 1 base not matched to a gene. Per the germline V gene, CDR1 is KGHSH and CDR2 is LQKENI. The CDR3 bases are TGTGCCAGCTCTAGCGGGTCGAACACCGGGGAGCTGTTTTTT. It encodes CASSSGSNTGELFF.

The sample holds one count of this clone. The CDR3 reads CASSVGLGESSYNEQFF. The CDR3 DNA sequence: TGTGCCAGCTCAGTAGGCCTCGGGGAGAGCTCCTACAATGAGCAGTTCTTC. The chain combines TRBV18 with TRBJ2-1, with TRBD2 as a possible D gene (5 bases). The CDR3 consists of 17 residues. The germline V gene has CDR1 KGHSH and CDR2 LQKENI. V lost 5 bases, J lost 0 bases, and 17 bases lay in between.

This sequence joins TRBV10-1 and TRBJ2-7, with TRBD1 as a possible D gene (6 bases). The V and J ends lost 5 bases and 2 bases respectively, with 13 bases between them. The CDR3 consists of 14 residues. The germline gives CDR1 WNHNN, CDR2 SYGVQD (reference sequence). CDR3 protein: CASSKDRAPYEQYF. The CDR3 DNA reads TGCGCCAGCAGTAAGGACAGAGCACCCTACGAGCAGTACTTC.

Concerning this clone itself: The junction does not match germline at one end; this may be a read error. DNA of the CDR3: TGTGCCAGCAGTGTGGCGGGGGGCCAATTC. Translated, it gives CASSVAGGQF. The chain carries TRBV2 and TRBJ1-2; tentative D call: TRBD1 (6 bases). The CDR3 spans 10 residues. The V gene's germline CDR1 is SNHLY and CDR2 FYNNEI. Full variable domain (rest looked up from reference TRBV2 and TRBJ1-2): EPEVTQTPSHQVTQMGQEVILRCVPISNHLYFYWYRQILGQKVEFLVSFYNNEISEKSEIFDDQFSVERPDGSNFTLKIRSTKLEDSAMYFCASSVAGGQFGSGTRLTVV.

The chain has TRBV6-5 and TRBJ2-7; maybe TRBD2 (5 bases). Trimming removed 7 bases at V and 0 bases at J, with 13 bases between. The CDR3 is made up of 14 amino acids. CDR1 and CDR2 from the germline V gene are MNHEY and SVGAGI. The CDR3 DNA is TGTGCCAGCACTAAGTCGGGAAGCTCCTACGAGCAGTACTTC. Its protein product is CASTKSGSSYEQYF.

V gene TRBV9 combines with J gene TRBJ2-5, with 8 bases identical to TRBD1. The J call is in doubt because the DNA end fits TRBJ2-7 better. The CDR3 loop spans 17 amino acids. CDR1 is SGDLS and CDR2 is YYNGEE in the germline V gene. CDR3 nucleotide sequence: TGTGCCAGCAGCGTAGCGCCCCTGACAGGGGATGTGGACGAGCAGTACTTC. The encoded protein is CASSVAPLTGDVDEQYF.

The J gene is TRBJ2-5, the V gene TRBV7-9; 7 nucleotides align to TRBD1. This CDR3 region has 16 residues. The V gene end was trimmed by 5 bases and the J gene end by 1 base; junction bases not matched to a gene: 10. Germline V gene sequence: CDR1 SEHNR, CDR2 FQNEAQ (reference sequence). CDR3 DNA sequence: TGTGCCAGCAGCCCCAGAGGACAGGCCAGCCAAGAGACCCAGTACTTC. Encoded protein: CASSPRGQASQETQYF.

This clone was seen only a few times. This chain connects TRBV11-2 to TRBJ2-3; tentatively, D is TRBD1 (6 bases). The CDR3 contains 12 residues. V lost 5 bases and J 8 bases, leaving 11 bases between the germline ends. Germline lookup yields CDR1 SGHAT and CDR2 FQNNGV. CDR3 in amino acids: CASSIGQSTQYF. CDR3 coding DNA: TGTGCCAGCAGCATAGGACAGAGTACGCAGTATTTT.

The chain employs TRBV4-1 and TRBJ2-2; 10 nucleotides agree with TRBD1. CDR3 size: 15 residues. V shed 1 base and J 8 bases; nucleotides not matched to a gene: 4. Germline V lookup: CDR1 MGHRA, CDR2 YSYEKL. CDR3 bases: TGCGCCAGCAGCCAAGGGGACAGGGGACCGGGGGAGCTGTTTTTT. Its translation is CASSQGDRGPGELFF.

Points on this clone: Other DNA sequences in this sample translate to the same CDR3. The V gene is TRBV5-1, the J gene TRBJ2-1; 10 positions match TRBD2. J gave up 6 bases and V 0 bases, and 3 bases lay outside the gene matches. The CDR3 spans 15 residues. Germline assignment: CDR1 SGHRS and CDR2 YFSETQ. CDR3 in amino acids: CASSLALAGGNEQFF. In DNA form, the CDR3 reads TGCGCCAGCAGCTTGGCCTTAGCGGGGGGCAATGAGCAGTTCTTC.

V is TRBV7-9 and J is TRBJ1-2; D gene unclear. The V gene's germline CDR1 is SEHNR and CDR2 FQNEAQ (reference sequence). The V gene lost 5 bases and the J gene lost 7 bases, with 14 bases spanning the gap. The CDR3 is 13 residues long. In nucleotides, the CDR3 is TGTGCCAGCAGCCTCCAGAGTGGAGTTGGCTACACCTTC. It specifies CASSLQSGVGYTF.

With regard to this clone: Other nucleotide sequences in the sample specify the same CDR3. The chain is built from TRBV7-9 and TRBJ2-3; perhaps TRBD2 as D (6 bases). Germline V gene sequence: CDR1 SEHNR, CDR2 FQNEAQ (reference sequence). The CDR3 has 13 residues. Trimming pared 7 bases from V and 3 bases from J, leaving 11 bases between. The CDR3 sequence is CASTRDLTDTQYF. The CDR3 DNA is TGTGCCAGCACGAGGGACTTGACAGATACGCAGTATTTT.

This chain uses TRBV5-1 with TRBJ1-4; D not certain. V was trimmed by 4 bases and J by 3 bases, leaving 7 bases between them. This CDR3 region has 13 residues. The germline gives CDR1 SGHRS, CDR2 YFSETQ. The CDR3 region is CASSRAPNEKLFF. The CDR3 DNA follows: TGCGCCAGCAGCAGAGCCCCTAATGAAAAACTGTTTTTT. Complete variable domain (other parts from reference TRBV5-1 and TRBJ1-4): KAGVTQTPRYLIKTRGQQVTLSCSPISGHRSVSWYQQTPGQGLQFLFEYFSETQRNKGNFPGRFSGRQFSNSRSEMNVSTLELGDSALYLCASSRAPNEKLFFGSGTQLSVL.

This CDR3 is CASSISLAGSSYNEQFF. The CDR3 DNA follows: TGTGCCAGTAGTATCAGTCTAGCGGGGAGCTCCTACAATGAGCAGTTCTTC. This chain uses TRBV19 with TRBJ2-1, with 9 bases matching TRBD2. Germline V gives CDR1 LNHDA, CDR2 SQIVND (reference sequence). This CDR3 comprises 17 residues. After removal of 3 bases from V and 0 bases from J, the junction contained 6 bases not matched to a gene.

This sequence joins TRBV5-6 and TRBJ2-3; D is ambiguous. CDR3 length: 13 residues. Germline CDR1 and CDR2: SGHDT and YYEEEE. Deletions cut 2 bases from V and 2 bases from J, with 6 bases between. The CDR3 protein is CASSFFITDTQYF. The CDR3 nucleotides read TGTGCCAGCAGCTTTTTCATCACAGATACGCAGTATTTT. Based on the CDR3 plus reference TRBV5-6 and TRBJ2-3, the full variable domain is DAGVTQSPTHLIKTRGQQVTLRCSPKSGHDTVSWYQQALGQGPQFIFQYYEEEERQRGNFPDRFSGHQFPNYSSELNVNALLLGDSALYLCASSFFITDTQYFGPGTRLTVL.

Points on this clone: The junction does not match germline at one end; this may be a read error. The chain couples TRBV27 to TRBJ2-3; D is possibly TRBD1 (5 bases). The CDR3 consists of 13 residues. Germline CDR1 MNHEY, CDR2 SMNVEV (reference sequence). CDR3 sequence: CACRQSSTDTQYF. The CDR3 DNA is TGTGCCTGCAGACAGTCTAGCACAGATACGCAGTATTTT.

This clone is a singleton in its sample. This sequence joins TRBV9 and TRBJ1-1, with D tentatively TRBD1 (5 bases). Trimming pared 4 bases from V and 1 base from J, leaving 8 bases between. Germline V gives CDR1 SGDLS, CDR2 YYNGEE. CDR3 size: 13 residues. The chain's CDR3 is CASSSQGNTEAFF. CDR3 in DNA: TGTGCCAGCAGCTCTCAGGGGAACACTGAAGCTTTCTTT.

For the CDR3, the DNA is TGTGCCAGCAGCCAAGGGTCTAGCGGGGCCTACGAGCAGTACTTC. This encodes CASSQGSSGAYEQYF. V gene TRBV4-2 combines with J gene TRBJ2-7, with TRBD2 matching 9 bases. Germline CDR1 reads LGHNA; CDR2 reads YNFKEQ. This CDR3 is 15 amino acids long. J lost 2 bases, V lost 1 base, and 3 bases had no gene match.

The genes are TRBV11-2 and TRBJ2-3; D gene uncertain. Germline V gene data show CDR1 as SGHAT and CDR2 as FQNNGV. This CDR3 is built from 15 residues. The V end was cut by 0 bases, the J end by 2 bases, with 9 bases between. In DNA form, the CDR3 reads TGTGCCAGCAGCTTAGACAGGTCGCACACAGATACGCAGTATTTT. Protein sequence: CASSLDRSHTDTQYF.